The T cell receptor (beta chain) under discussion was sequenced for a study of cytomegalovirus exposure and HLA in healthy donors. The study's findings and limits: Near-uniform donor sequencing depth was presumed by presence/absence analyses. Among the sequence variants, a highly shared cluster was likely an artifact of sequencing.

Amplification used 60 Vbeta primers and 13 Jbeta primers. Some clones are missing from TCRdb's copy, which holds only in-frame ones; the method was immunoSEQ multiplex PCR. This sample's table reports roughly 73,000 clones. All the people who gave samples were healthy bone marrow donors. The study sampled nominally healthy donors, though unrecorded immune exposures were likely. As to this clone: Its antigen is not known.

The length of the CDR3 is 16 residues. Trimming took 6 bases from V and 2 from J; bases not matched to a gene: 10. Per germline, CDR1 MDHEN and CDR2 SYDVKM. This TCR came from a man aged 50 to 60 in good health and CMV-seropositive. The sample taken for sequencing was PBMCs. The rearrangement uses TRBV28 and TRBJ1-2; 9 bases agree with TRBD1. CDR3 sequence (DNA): TGTGCCAGCAGACTGACAGGGGGAGGGAGAAACTATGGCTACACCTTC. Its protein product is CASRLTGGGRNYGYTF.